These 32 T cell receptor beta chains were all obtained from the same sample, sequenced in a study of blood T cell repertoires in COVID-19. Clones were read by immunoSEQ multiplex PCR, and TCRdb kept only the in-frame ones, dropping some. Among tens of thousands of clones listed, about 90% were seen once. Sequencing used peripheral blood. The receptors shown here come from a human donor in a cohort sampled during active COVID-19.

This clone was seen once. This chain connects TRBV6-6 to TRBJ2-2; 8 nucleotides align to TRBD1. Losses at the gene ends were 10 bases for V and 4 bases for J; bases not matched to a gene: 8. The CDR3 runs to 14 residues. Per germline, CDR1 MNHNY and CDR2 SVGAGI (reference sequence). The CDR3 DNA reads TGTGCCATCAGACAGGGGCGGTCCACCGGGGAGCTGTTTTTT. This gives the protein CAIRQGRSTGELFF.

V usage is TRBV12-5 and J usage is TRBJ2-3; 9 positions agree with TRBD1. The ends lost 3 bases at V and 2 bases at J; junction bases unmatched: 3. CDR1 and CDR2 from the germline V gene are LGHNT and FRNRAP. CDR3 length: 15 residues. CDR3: CASGLQGAATDTQYF. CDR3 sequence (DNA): TGTGCTAGTGGTTTACAGGGGGCGGCCACAGATACGCAGTATTTT.

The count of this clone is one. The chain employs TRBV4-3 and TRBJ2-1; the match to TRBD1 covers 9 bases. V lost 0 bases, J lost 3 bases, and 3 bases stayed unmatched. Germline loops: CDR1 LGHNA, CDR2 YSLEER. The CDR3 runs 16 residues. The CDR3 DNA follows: TGCGCCAGCAGCCAAGAATTGGGACAGGGCTACAATGAGCAGTTCTTC. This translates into CASSQELGQGYNEQFF.

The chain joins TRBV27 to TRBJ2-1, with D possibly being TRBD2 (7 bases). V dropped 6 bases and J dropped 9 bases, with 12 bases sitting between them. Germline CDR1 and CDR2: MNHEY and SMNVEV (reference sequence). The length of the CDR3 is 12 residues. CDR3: CASSRRGGEQFF. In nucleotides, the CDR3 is TGTGCCAGCAGCCGGAGGGGGGGTGAGCAGTTCTTC.

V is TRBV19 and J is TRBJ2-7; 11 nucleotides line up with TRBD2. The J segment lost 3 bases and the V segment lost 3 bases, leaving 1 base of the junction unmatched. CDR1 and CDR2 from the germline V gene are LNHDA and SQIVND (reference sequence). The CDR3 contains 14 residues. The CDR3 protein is CASSMGLADYEQYF. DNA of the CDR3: TGTGCCAGTAGTATGGGACTAGCGGACTACGAGCAGTACTTC.

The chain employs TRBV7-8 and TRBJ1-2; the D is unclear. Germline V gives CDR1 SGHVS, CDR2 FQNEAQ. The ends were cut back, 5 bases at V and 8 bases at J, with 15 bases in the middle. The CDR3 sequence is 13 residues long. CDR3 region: CASSVGRMGGYTF. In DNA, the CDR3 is TGTGCCAGCAGCGTTGGGAGAATGGGGGGCTACACCTTC.

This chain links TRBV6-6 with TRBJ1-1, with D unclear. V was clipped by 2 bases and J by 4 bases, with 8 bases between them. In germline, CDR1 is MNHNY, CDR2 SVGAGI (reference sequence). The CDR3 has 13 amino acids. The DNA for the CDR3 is TGTGCCAGCAGTTACGACCTAGGCACTGAAGCTTTCTTT. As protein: CASSYDLGTEAFF.

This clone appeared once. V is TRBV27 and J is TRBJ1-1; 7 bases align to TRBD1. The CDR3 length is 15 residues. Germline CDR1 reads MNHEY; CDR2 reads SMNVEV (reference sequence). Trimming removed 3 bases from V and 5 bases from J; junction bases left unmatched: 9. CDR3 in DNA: TGTGCCAGCAGTTTTGCAGGGGGATGGGGGACTGAAGCTTTCTTT. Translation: CASSFAGGWGTEAFF.

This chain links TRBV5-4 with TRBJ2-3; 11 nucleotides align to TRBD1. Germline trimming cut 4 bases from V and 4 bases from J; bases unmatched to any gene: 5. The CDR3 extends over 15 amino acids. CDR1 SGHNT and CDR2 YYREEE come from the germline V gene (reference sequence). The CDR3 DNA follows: TGTGCCAGCAGCCAGGACAGGGGGCACCCAGATACGCAGTATTTT. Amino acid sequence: CASSQDRGHPDTQYF.

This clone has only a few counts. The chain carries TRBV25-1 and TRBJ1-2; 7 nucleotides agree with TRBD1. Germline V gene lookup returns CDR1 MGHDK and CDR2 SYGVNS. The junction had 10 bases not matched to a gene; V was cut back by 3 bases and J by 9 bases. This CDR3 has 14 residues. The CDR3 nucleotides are TGTGCCAGCAGTGACCCCGGGACAGTCGGGAGCTACACCTTC. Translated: CASSDPGTVGSYTF.

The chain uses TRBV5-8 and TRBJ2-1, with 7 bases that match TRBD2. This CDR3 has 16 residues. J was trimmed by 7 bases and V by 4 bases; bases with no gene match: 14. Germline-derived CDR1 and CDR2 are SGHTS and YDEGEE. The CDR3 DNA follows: TGTGCCAGCAGCCTGCGACGAGGGAGGGCATTGAATGAGCAGTTCTTC. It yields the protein CASSLRRGRALNEQFF.

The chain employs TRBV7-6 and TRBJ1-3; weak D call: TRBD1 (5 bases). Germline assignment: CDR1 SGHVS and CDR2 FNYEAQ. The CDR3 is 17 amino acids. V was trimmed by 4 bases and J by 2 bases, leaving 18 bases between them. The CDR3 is CASSSGGSMSTGNTIYF. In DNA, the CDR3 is TGTGCCAGCAGCTCCGGGGGTAGTATGTCGACTGGAAACACCATATATTTT.

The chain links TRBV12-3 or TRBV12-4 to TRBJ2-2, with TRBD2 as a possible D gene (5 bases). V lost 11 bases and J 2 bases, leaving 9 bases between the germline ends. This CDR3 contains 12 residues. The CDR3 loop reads CAGGRNTGELFF. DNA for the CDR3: TGTGCCGGAGGAAGAAACACCGGGGAGCTGTTTTTT.

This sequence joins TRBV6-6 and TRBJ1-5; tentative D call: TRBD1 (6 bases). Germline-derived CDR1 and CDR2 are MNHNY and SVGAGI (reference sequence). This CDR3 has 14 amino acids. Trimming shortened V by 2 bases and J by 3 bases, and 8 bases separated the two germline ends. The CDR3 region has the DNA TGTGCCAGCAGTTACCACAGGGTCAATCAGCCCCAGCATTTT. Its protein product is CASSYHRVNQPQHF.

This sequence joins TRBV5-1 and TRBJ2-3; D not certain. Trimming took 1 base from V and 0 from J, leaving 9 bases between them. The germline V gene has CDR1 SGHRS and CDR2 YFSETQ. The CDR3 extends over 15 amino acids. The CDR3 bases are TGCGCCAGCAGCTTGTGGCGGAGCAGCACAGATACGCAGTATTTT. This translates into CASSLWRSSTDTQYF.

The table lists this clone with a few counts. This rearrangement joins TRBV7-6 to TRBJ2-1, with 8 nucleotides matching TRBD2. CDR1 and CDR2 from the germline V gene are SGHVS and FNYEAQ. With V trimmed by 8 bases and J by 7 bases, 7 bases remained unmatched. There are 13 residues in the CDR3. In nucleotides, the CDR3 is TGTGCCAGCGGAAGCGGGAGAGCAAATGAGCAGTTCTTC. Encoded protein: CASGSGRANEQFF.

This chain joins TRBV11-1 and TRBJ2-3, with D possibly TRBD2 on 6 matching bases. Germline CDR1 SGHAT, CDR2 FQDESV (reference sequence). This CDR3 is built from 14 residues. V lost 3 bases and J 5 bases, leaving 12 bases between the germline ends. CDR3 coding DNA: TGTGCCAGCAGCTTCGGCGGGGCGGTAGATACGCAGTATTTT. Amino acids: CASSFGGAVDTQYF.

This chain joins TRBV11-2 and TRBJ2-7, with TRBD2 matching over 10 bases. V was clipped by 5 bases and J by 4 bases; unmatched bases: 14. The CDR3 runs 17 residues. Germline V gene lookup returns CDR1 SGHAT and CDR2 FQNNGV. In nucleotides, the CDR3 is TGTGCCAGCAGCCTCACCCCCGGGAGCGGGGGGGCTTACGAGCAGTACTTC. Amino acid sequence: CASSLTPGSGGAYEQYF.

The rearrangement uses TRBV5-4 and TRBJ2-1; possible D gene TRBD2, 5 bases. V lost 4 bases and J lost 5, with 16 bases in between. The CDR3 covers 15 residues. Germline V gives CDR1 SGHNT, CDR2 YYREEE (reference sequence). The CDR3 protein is CASSRSRGWDNEQFF. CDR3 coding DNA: TGTGCCAGCAGCAGATCCCGGGGTTGGGACAATGAGCAGTTCTTC.

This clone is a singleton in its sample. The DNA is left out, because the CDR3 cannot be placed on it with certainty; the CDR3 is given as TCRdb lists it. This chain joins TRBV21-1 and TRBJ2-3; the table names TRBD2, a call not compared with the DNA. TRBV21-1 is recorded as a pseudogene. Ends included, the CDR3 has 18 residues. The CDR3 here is CASSKVVVGAGSVDTQYF.

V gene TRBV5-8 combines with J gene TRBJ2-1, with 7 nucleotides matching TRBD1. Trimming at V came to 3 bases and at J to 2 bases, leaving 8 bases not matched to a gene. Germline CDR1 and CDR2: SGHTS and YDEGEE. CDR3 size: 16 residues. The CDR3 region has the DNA TGTGCCAGCAGCTCTCCGATGGGACAGACCTACAATGAGCAGTTCTTC. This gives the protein CASSSPMGQTYNEQFF. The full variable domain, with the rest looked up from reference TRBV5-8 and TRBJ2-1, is EAGVTQSPTHLIKTRGQQATLRCSPISGHTSVYWYQQALGLGLQFLLWYDEGEERNRGNFPPRFSGRQFPNYSSELNVNALELEDSALYLCASSSPMGQTYNEQFFGPGTRLTVL.

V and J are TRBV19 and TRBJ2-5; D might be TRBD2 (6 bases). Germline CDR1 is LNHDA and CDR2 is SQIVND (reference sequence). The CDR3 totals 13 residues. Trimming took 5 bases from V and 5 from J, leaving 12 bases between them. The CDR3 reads CASSAVGGETQYF. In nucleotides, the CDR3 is TGTGCCAGTAGTGCAGTCGGAGGGGAGACCCAGTACTTC.

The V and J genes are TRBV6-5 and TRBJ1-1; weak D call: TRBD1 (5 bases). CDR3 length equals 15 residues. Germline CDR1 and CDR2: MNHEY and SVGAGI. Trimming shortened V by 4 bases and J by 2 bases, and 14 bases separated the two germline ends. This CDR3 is CASSFRLQGNTEAFF. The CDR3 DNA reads TGTGCCAGCAGTTTCCGCCTTCAGGGAAACACTGAAGCTTTCTTT.

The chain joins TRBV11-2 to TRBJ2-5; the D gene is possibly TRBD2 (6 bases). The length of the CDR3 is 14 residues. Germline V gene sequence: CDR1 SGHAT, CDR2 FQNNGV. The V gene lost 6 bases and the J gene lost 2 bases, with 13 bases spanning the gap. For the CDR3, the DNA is TGTGCCAGCAGGATGGGGGGATTGCAAGAGACCCAGTACTTC. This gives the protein CASRMGGLQETQYF. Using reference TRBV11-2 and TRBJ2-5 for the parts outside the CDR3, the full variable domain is EAGVAQSPRYKIIEKRQSVAFWCNPISGHATLYWYQQILGQGPKLLIQFQNNGVVDDSQLPKDRFSAERLKGVDSTLKIQPAKLEDSAVYLCASRMGGLQETQYFGPGTRLLVL.

CDR3 protein: CASSYGQGSPLHF. For the CDR3, the DNA is TGTGCCAGCAGTTACGGACAGGGTTCACCCCTCCACTTT. The chain carries TRBV6-5 and TRBJ1-6; 8 nucleotides line up with TRBD1. This CDR3 is built from 13 residues. From germline, CDR1 is MNHEY and CDR2 SVGAGI. V lost 2 bases and J lost 9; bases outside the gene matches: 0.

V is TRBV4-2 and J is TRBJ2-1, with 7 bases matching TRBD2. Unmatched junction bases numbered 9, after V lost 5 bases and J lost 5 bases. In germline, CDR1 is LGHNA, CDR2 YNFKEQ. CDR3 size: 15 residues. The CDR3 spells CASSSRTGGDNEQFF. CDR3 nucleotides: TGTGCCAGCAGCTCAAGGACTGGGGGGGACAATGAGCAGTTCTTC.

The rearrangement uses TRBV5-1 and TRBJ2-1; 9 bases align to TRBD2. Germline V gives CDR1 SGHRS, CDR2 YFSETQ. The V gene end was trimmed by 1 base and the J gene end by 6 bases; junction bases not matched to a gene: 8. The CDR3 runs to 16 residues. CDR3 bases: TGCGCCAGCAGCTTGTCCCTAGCGGGGCGACTCAATGAGCAGTTCTTC. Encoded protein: CASSLSLAGRLNEQFF.

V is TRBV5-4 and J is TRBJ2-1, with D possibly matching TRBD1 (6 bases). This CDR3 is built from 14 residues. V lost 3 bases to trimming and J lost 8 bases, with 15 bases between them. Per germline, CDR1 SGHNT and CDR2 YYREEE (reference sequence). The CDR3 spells CASSYGTTGHEQFF. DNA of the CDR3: TGTGCCAGCAGCTACGGGACAACAGGCCATGAGCAGTTCTTC.

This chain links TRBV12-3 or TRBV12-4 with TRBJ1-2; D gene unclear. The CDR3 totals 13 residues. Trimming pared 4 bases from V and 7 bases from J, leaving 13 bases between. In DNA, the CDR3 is TGTGCCAGCAGTTCAACACAAGTGGCTGGCTACACCTTC. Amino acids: CASSSTQVAGYTF.

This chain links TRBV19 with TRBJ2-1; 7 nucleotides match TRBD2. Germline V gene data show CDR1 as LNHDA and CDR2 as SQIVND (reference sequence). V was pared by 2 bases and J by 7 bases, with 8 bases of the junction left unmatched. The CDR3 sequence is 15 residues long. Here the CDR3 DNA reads TGTGCCAGTAGTATACCCCCGGGACTATTTAATGAGCAGTTCTTC. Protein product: CASSIPPGLFNEQFF.

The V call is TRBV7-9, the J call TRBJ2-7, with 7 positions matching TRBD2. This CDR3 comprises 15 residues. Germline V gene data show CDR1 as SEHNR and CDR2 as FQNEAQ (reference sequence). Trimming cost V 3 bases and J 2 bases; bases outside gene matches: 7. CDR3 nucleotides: TGTGCCAGCAGCTTTGCTAGCGGAGGAACCTACGAGCAGTACTTC. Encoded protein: CASSFASGGTYEQYF.

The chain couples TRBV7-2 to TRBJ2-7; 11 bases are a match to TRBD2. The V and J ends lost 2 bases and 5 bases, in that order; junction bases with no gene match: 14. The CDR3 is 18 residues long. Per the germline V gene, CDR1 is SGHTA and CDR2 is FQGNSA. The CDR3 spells CASSLRGFSGGALDEQYF. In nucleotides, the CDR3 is TGTGCCAGCAGCTTAAGGGGCTTTAGCGGGGGGGCCTTGGACGAGCAGTACTTC.